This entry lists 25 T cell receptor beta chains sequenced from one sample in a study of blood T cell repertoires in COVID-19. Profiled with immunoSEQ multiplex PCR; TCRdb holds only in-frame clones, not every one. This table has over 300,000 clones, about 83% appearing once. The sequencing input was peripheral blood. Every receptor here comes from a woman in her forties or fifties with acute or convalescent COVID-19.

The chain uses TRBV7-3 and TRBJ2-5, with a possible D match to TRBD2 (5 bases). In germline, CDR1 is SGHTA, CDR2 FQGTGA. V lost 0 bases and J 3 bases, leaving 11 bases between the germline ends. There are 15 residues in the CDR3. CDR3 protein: CASSLTARTEETQYF. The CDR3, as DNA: TGTGCCAGCAGCTTAACGGCGAGGACTGAAGAGACCCAGTACTTC.

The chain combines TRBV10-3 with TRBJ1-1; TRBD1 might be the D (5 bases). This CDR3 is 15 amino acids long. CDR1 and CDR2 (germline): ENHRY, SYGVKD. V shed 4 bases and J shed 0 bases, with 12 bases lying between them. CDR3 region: CAISAQGGLNTEAFF. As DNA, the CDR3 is TGTGCCATCAGTGCGCAGGGTGGACTGAACACTGAAGCTTTCTTT.

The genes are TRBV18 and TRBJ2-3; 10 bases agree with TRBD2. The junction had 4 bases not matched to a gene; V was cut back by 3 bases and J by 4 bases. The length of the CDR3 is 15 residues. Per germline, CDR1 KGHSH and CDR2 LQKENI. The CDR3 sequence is CASSPSSGSSDTQYF. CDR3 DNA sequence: TGTGCCAGCTCACCCTCTAGCGGGAGCTCAGATACGCAGTATTTT.

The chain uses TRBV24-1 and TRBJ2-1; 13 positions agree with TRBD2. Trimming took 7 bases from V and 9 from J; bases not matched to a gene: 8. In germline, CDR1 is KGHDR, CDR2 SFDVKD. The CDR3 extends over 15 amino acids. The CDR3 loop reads CATRGLAGDSGEQFF. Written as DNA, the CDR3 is TGTGCCACCAGAGGACTAGCGGGAGATAGCGGTGAGCAGTTCTTC.

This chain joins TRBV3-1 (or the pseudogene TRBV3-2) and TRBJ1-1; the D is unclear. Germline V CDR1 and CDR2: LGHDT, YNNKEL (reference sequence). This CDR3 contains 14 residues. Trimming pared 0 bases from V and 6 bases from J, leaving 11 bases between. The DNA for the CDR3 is TGTGCCAGCAGCCAAGATACCGGGAGGGCTGAAGCTTTCTTT. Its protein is CASSQDTGRAEAFF.

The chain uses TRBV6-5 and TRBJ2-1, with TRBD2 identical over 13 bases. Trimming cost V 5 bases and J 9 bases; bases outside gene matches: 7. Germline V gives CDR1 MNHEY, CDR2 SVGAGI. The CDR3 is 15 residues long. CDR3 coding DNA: TGTGCCAGCAGTCCCAGACTAGCGGGAGGAGGTGAGCAGTTCTTC. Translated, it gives CASSPRLAGGGEQFF.

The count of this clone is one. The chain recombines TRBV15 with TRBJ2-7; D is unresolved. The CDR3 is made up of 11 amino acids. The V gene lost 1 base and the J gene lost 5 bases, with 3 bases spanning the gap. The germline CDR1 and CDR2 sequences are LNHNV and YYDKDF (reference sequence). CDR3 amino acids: CATSRADEQYF. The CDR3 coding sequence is TGTGCCACCAGCAGAGCGGACGAGCAGTACTTC. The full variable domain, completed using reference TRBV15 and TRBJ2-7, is DAMVIQNPRYQVTQFGKPVTLSCSQTLNHNVMYWYQQKSSQAPKLLFHYYDKDFNNEADTPDNFQSRRPNTSFCFLDIRSPGLGDTAMYLCATSRADEQYFGPGTRLTVT.

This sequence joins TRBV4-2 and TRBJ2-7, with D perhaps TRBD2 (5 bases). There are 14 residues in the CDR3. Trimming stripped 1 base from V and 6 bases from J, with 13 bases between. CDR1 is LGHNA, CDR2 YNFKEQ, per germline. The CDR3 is CASSQGLATPEQYF. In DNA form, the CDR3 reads TGTGCCAGCAGCCAAGGTCTAGCAACTCCCGAGCAGTACTTC.

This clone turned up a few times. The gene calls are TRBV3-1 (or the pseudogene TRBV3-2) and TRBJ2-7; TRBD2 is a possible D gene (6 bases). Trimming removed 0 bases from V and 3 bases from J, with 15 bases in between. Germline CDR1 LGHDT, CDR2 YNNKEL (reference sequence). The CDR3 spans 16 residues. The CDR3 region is CASSQDHSGLSYEQYF. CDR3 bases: TGTGCCAGCAGCCAAGATCATAGCGGACTAAGCTACGAGCAGTACTTC.

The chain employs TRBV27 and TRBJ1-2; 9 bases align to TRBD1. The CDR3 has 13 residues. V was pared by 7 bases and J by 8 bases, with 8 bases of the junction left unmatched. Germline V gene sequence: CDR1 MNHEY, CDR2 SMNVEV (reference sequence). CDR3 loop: CASTPDRGSGYTF. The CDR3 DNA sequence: TGTGCCAGCACTCCGGACAGGGGCAGCGGCTACACCTTC.

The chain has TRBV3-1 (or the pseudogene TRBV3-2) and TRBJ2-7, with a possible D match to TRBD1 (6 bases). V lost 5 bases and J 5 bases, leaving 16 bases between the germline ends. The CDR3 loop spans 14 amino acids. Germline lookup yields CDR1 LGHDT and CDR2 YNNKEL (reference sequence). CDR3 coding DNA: TGTGCCAGCAGCTACTGGACAGACGAACACGAGCAGTACTTC. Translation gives CASSYWTDEHEQYF.

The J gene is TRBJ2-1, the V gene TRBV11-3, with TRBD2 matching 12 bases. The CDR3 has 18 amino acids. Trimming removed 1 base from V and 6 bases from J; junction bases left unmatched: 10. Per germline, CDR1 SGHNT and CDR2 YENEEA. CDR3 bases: TGTGCCAGCAGCTTAGGGGGTGGAAGGACTAGCGGGATCAATGAGCAGTTCTTC. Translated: CASSLGGGRTSGINEQFF.

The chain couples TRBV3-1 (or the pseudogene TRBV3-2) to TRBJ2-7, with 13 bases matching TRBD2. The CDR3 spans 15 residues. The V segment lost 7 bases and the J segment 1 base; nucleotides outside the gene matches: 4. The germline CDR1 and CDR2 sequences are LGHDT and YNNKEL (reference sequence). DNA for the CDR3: TGTGCCAGCACCCTGGGACTAGCGGGGTCCTACGAGCAGTACTTC. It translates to CASTLGLAGSYEQYF.

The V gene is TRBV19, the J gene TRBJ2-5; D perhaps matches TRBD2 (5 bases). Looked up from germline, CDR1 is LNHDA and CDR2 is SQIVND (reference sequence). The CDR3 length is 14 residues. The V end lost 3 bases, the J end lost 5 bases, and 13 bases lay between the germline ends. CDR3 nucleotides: TGTGCCAGTAGTATCATCGGGATAGGGGAGACCCAGTACTTC. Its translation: CASSIIGIGETQYF.

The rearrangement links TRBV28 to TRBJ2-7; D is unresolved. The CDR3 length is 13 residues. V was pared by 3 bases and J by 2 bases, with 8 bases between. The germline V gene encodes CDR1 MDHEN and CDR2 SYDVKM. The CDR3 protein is CASSFGRTYEQYF. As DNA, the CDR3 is TGTGCCAGCAGTTTCGGTCGTACCTACGAGCAGTACTTC.

CDR3 protein: CASSLSREWAGELFF. The CDR3 nucleotides are TGTGCCAGCAGCTTATCGCGGGAGTGGGCCGGGGAGCTGTTTTTT. This chain links TRBV7-2 with TRBJ2-2; TRBD2 agrees at 7 bases. V was pared by 2 bases and J by 6 bases, with 6 bases of the junction left unmatched. The CDR3 has 15 amino acids. The germline gives CDR1 SGHTA, CDR2 FQGNSA.

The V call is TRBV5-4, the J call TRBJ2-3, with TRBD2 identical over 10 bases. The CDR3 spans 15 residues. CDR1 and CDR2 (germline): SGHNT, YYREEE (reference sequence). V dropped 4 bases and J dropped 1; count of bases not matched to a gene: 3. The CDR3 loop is CASSLAGVGTDTQYF. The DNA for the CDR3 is TGTGCCAGCAGCCTAGCGGGAGTTGGCACAGATACGCAGTATTTT.

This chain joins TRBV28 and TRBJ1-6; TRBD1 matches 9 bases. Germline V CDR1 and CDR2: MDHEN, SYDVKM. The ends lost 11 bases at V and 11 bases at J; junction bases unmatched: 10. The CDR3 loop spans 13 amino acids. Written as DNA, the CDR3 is TGTGCCTCAACCGGGACAGGGACACCACCCCTCCACTTT. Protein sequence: CASTGTGTPPLHF.

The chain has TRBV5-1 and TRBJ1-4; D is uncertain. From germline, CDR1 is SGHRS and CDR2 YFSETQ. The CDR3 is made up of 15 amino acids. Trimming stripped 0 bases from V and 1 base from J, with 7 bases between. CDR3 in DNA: TGCGCCAGCAGCTTGGACGGGGTAACTAATGAAAAACTGTTTTTT. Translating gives CASSLDGVTNEKLFF. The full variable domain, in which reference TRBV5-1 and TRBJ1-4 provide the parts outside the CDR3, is KAGVTQTPRYLIKTRGQQVTLSCSPISGHRSVSWYQQTPGQGLQFLFEYFSETQRNKGNFPGRFSGRQFSNSRSEMNVSTLELGDSALYLCASSLDGVTNEKLFFGSGTQLSVL.

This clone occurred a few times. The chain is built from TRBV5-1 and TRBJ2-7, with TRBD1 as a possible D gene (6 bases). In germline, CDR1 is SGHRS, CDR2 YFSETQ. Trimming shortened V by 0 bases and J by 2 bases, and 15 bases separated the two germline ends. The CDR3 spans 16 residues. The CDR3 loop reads CASSLAPGQTPYEQYF. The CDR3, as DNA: TGCGCCAGCAGCTTGGCCCCCGGACAGACTCCCTACGAGCAGTACTTC. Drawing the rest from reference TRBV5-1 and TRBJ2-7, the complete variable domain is KAGVTQTPRYLIKTRGQQVTLSCSPISGHRSVSWYQQTPGQGLQFLFEYFSETQRNKGNFPGRFSGRQFSNSRSEMNVSTLELGDSALYLCASSLAPGQTPYEQYFGPGTRLTVT.

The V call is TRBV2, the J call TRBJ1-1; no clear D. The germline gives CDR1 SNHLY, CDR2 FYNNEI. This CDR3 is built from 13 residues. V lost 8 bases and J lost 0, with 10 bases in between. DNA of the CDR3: TGTGCCAGCCGCACGGACTTGAACACTGAAGCTTTCTTT. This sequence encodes CASRTDLNTEAFF.

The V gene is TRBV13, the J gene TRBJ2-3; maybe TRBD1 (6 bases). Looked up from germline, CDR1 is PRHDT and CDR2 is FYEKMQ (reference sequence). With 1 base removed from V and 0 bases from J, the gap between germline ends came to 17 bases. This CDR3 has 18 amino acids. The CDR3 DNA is TGTGCCAGCAGCTTAGTGGACAGAACCTATACTAGCACAGATACGCAGTATTTT. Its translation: CASSLVDRTYTSTDTQYF.

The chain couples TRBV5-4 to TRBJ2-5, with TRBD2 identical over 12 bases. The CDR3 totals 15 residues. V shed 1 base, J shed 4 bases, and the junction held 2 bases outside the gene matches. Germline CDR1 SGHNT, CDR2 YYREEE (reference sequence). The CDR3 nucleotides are TGTGCCAGCAGCTTGCGACTAGCGGGAGCAGAGACCCAGTACTTC. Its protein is CASSLRLAGAETQYF.

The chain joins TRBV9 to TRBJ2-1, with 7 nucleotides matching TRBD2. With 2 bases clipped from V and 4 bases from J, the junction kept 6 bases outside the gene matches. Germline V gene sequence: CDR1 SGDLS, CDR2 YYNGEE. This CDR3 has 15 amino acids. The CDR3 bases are TGTGCCAGCAGCGTTGACGGGAGGTCGTACAATGAGCAGTTCTTC. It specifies CASSVDGRSYNEQFF. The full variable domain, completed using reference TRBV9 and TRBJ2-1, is DSGVTQTPKHLITATGQRVTLRCSPRSGDLSVYWYQQSLDQGLQFLIQYYNGEERAKGNILERFSAQQFPDLHSELNLSSLELGDSALYFCASSVDGRSYNEQFFGPGTRLTVL.

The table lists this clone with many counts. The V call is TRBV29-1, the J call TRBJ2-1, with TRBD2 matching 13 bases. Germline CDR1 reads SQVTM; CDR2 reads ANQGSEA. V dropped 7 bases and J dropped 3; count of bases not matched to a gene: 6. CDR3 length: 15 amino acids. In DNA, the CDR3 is TGCAGCGGGAGACTAGCGGGAGGTCTCTACAATGAGCAGTTCTTC. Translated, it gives CSGRLAGGLYNEQFF.